Below are 23 T cell receptor beta chains sequenced from a single sample in a study of Ad26.COV2.S vaccination and SARS-CoV-2 variants. TCRdb's table, derived via immunoSEQ multiplex PCR, lists solely in-frame clones and lacks some. The data contain approximately 300,000 clones, approximately 80% of them singletons. The treatment: 15 to 20 received Ad26.COV2.S at low or high dose, single or two shots; about 5 received placebo; per-sample allocation not given. Samples came from day 63 after the first vaccine or placebo injection. Sequencing was performed on peripheral blood, taken in a trial of Ad26.COV2.S vaccine versus placebo. The receptors originated from a person aged 18-60 years who received the Ad26.COV2.S COVID-19 vaccine or a placebo.

This clone was seen only once. This chain connects TRBV5-6 to TRBJ1-3; D gene uncertain. The CDR3 loop spans 16 amino acids. The V gene's germline CDR1 is SGHDT and CDR2 YYEEEE. Trimming removed 0 bases at V and 4 bases at J, with 14 bases between. The CDR3 DNA follows: TGTGCCAGCAGCTTGGTTGATAGGGCTTTCGGAAACACCATATATTTT. Amino acids: CASSLVDRAFGNTIYF.

The V and J genes are TRBV11-2 and TRBJ1-1; D ambiguous. Germline CDR1 reads SGHAT; CDR2 reads FQNNGV. With 3 bases removed from V and 4 bases from J, the gap between germline ends came to 6 bases. CDR3 length equals 12 residues. The CDR3 DNA is TGTGCCAGCAGCTTTCAGGCCACTGAAGCTTTCTTT. Protein: CASSFQATEAFF.

The chain combines TRBV28 with TRBJ1-2; D is possibly TRBD1 (6 bases). The V end lost 10 bases, the J end lost 0 bases, and 12 bases lay between the germline ends. This CDR3 region has 13 residues. Germline V lookup: CDR1 MDHEN, CDR2 SYDVKM. The CDR3 bases are TGTGCCACCACCAGGGGACCTAACTATGGCTACACCTTC. Amino acid sequence: CATTRGPNYGYTF.

In this sample, this clone turned up a few times. The rearrangement links TRBV27 to TRBJ2-2; weak D call: TRBD2 (5 bases). The CDR3 loop spans 17 amino acids. The germline gives CDR1 MNHEY, CDR2 SMNVEV (reference sequence). V lost 1 base and J 5 bases, leaving 17 bases between the germline ends. The chain's CDR3 is CASSLFAGRGKTGELFF. CDR3 in DNA: TGTGCCAGCAGTTTATTTGCGGGCCGGGGAAAAACCGGGGAGCTGTTTTTT.

The chain couples TRBV3-1 (or the pseudogene TRBV3-2) to TRBJ2-7, with a tentative D call TRBD1 (6 bases). CDR1 is LGHDT, CDR2 YNNKEL, per germline (reference sequence). The CDR3 contains 14 residues. The V and J ends lost 4 bases and 2 bases respectively, with 12 bases between them. CDR3 residues: CASSRTRGPYEQYF. The DNA of the CDR3 is TGTGCCAGCAGCCGGACCAGGGGTCCCTACGAGCAGTACTTC.

This clone was detected many times. This chain connects TRBV6-4 to TRBJ1-2, with a weak D call TRBD1 (5 bases). V dropped 6 bases and J dropped 4 bases, with 12 bases sitting between them. The length of the CDR3 is 13 residues. Germline CDR1 and CDR2: MRHNA and SNTAGT. The CDR3 nucleotides are TGTGCCAGCAGCGCGGGACCGAGCTATGGCTACACCTTC. Its protein is CASSAGPSYGYTF.

In its sample, this clone was seen once. This chain links TRBV2 with TRBJ1-1; D gene unclear. The CDR3 loop spans 15 amino acids. V lost 7 bases and J lost 1, with 16 bases in between. Germline CDR1 SNHLY, CDR2 FYNNEI. The CDR3 is CASTESPNRNTEAFF. CDR3 in DNA: TGTGCCAGCACCGAGTCCCCTAACAGGAACACTGAAGCTTTCTTT.

Turning to this clone: The same CDR3 also results from other DNA sequences found in this sample. The chain uses TRBV9 and TRBJ1-2, with D perhaps matching TRBD1 (6 bases). The germline V gene has CDR1 SGDLS and CDR2 YYNGEE. The V end lost 0 bases, the J end lost 1 base, and 7 bases lay between the germline ends. The CDR3 spans 14 residues. Written as DNA, the CDR3 is TGTGCCAGCAGCGTAGGGACAGATAACTATGGCTACACCTTC. This translates into CASSVGTDNYGYTF.

This chain connects TRBV24-1 to TRBJ2-2, with TRBD1 as a possible D gene (6 bases). The V gene's germline CDR1 is KGHDR and CDR2 SFDVKD. V lost 7 bases and J 1 base, leaving 12 bases between the germline ends. The CDR3 is 15 amino acids. The CDR3 sequence: CATSSGQRNTGELFF. CDR3 in DNA: TGTGCCACCAGCTCCGGACAGCGGAACACCGGGGAGCTGTTTTTT.

V gene TRBV6-5 combines with J gene TRBJ2-5; D unresolved. V dropped 6 bases and J dropped 5 bases, with 7 bases sitting between them. Germline CDR1 MNHEY, CDR2 SVGAGI. There are 11 residues in the CDR3. This chain's CDR3 is CASSKEETQYF. CDR3 bases: TGTGCCAGCAGCAAGGAGGAGACCCAGTACTTC.

With respect to this clone: The sample contains more than one DNA sequence encoding this CDR3. V usage is TRBV5-1 and J usage is TRBJ1-1, with a possible D match to TRBD1 (5 bases). Trimming took off 0 bases at V and 2 bases at J, with 8 bases between the two ends. Germline V gene data show CDR1 as SGHRS and CDR2 as YFSETQ. The CDR3 has 14 amino acids. The CDR3 DNA is TGCGCCAGCAGCTTGGCCGGGGCTAACACTGAAGCTTTCTTT. Protein product: CASSLAGANTEAFF.

CDR3 region: CASSFKGSTQYF. The DNA of the CDR3 is TGTGCCAGCAGTTTCAAAGGTTCTACGCAGTATTTT. The V and J genes are TRBV12-3 or TRBV12-4 and TRBJ2-3; no clear D gene. CDR3 length equals 12 residues. The V gene lost 3 bases and the J gene lost 8 bases, with 9 bases spanning the gap.

The J gene is TRBJ1-2, the V gene TRBV13, with 8 bases fitting TRBD1. Germline V lookup: CDR1 PRHDT, CDR2 FYEKMQ (reference sequence). The CDR3 contains 15 residues. V gave up 2 bases and J gave up 8 bases; unmatched junction bases: 10. The CDR3 region has the DNA TGTGCCAGCAGCTTATTTGGGCAGGGGGCAAAGGGCTACACCTTC. It yields the protein CASSLFGQGAKGYTF.

The V and J genes are TRBV11-3 and TRBJ1-2; D remains unclear. V dropped 5 bases and J dropped 5 bases, with 15 bases sitting between them. This CDR3 comprises 14 residues. Germline V lookup: CDR1 SGHNT, CDR2 YENEEA. CDR3 loop: CASSTNREGYGYTF. The CDR3, as DNA: TGTGCCAGCAGCACCAATCGTGAAGGATATGGCTACACCTTC. The full variable domain, in which reference TRBV11-3 and TRBJ1-2 provide the parts outside the CDR3, is EAGVVQSPRYKIIEKKQPVAFWCNPISGHNTLYWYLQNLGQGPELLIRYENEEAVDDSQLPKDRFSAERLKGVDSTLKIQPAELGDSAVYLCASSTNREGYGYTFGSGTRLTVV.

This clone has only a few counts. V is TRBV19 and J is TRBJ2-1; maybe TRBD2 (6 bases). Germline V gene sequence: CDR1 LNHDA, CDR2 SQIVND (reference sequence). There are 15 residues in the CDR3. V lost 6 bases to trimming and J lost 0 bases, with 12 bases between them. The CDR3 loop is CASSPLGGSYNEQFF. The CDR3 bases are TGTGCCAGTAGCCCCTTGGGGGGCTCCTACAATGAGCAGTTCTTC.

This chain connects TRBV19 to TRBJ2-3; D gene ambiguous. The CDR3 covers 13 residues. The V end was cut by 5 bases, the J end by 5 bases, with 11 bases between. CDR1 and CDR2 from the germline V gene are LNHDA and SQIVND (reference sequence). Here the CDR3 DNA reads TGTGCCAGTAGTCTTCAAGTCGAAGATACGCAGTATTTT. It codes for CASSLQVEDTQYF.

This sequence joins TRBV27 and TRBJ2-6; D remains unclear. Trimming removed 10 bases at V and 2 bases at J, with 9 bases between. The CDR3 spans 13 residues. The germline V gene has CDR1 MNHEY and CDR2 SMNVEV (reference sequence). CDR3 protein: CATQDPGANVLTF. The CDR3 DNA follows: TGTGCCACCCAGGATCCTGGGGCCAACGTCCTGACTTTC.

CDR3 nucleotides: TGTGCCAGCAGCCAATCGAGTCGGGCGGACGAAGCTTTCTTT. Translated, it gives CASSQSSRADEAFF. The gene calls are TRBV3-1 (or the pseudogene TRBV3-2) and TRBJ1-1; D is ambiguous. The CDR3 extends over 14 amino acids. The V gene lost 2 bases and the J gene lost 8 bases, with 15 bases spanning the gap. The V gene's germline CDR1 is LGHDT and CDR2 YNNKEL (reference sequence).

This clone was detected once. The rearrangement joins TRBV10-3 to TRBJ1-2; a weak D match, TRBD1 (6 bases). This CDR3 has 16 residues. The germline V gene has CDR1 ENHRY and CDR2 SYGVKD. V was trimmed by 3 bases and J by 8 bases, leaving 22 bases between them. CDR3 coding DNA: TGTGCCATCAGTGAACGACAGGAAGCCTCTGTGAGGGGCTACACCTTC. This gives the protein CAISERQEASVRGYTF.

The rearrangement joins TRBV5-1 to TRBJ2-1; TRBD1 aligns across 7 bases. In germline, CDR1 is SGHRS, CDR2 YFSETQ. The CDR3 length is 16 residues. V lost 0 bases, J lost 9 bases, and 12 bases stayed unmatched. The CDR3 protein is CASSLASGGLGIEQFF. The CDR3 DNA follows: TGCGCCAGCAGCTTGGCCTCAGGGGGTCTAGGGATTGAGCAGTTCTTC.

This chain joins TRBV6-5 and TRBJ2-7; 9 nucleotides agree with TRBD1. CDR3 length equals 16 residues. The germline V gene has CDR1 MNHEY and CDR2 SVGAGI. J was trimmed by 4 bases and V by 2 bases; bases with no gene match: 9. CDR3 region: CASSYTYEDRGYEQYF. The CDR3 nucleotides read TGTGCCAGCAGTTACACCTACGAGGACAGGGGTTACGAGCAGTACTTC.

The chain uses TRBV7-2 and TRBJ2-7; D may be TRBD1 (6 bases). Trimming took 1 base from V and 6 from J, leaving 16 bases between them. Germline V lookup: CDR1 SGHTA, CDR2 FQGNSA. The CDR3 sequence is 15 residues long. CDR3 loop: CASSLEDRLTREQYF. As DNA, the CDR3 is TGTGCCAGCAGCTTAGAGGACAGACTCACACGCGAGCAGTACTTC.

The chain combines TRBV7-2 with TRBJ2-3; no definite D call. The V gene lost 4 bases and the J gene lost 7 bases, with 9 bases spanning the gap. Germline V gene sequence: CDR1 SGHTA, CDR2 FQGNSA. This CDR3 is 12 amino acids long. The CDR3 reads CASSSLWHTQYF. The CDR3 coding sequence is TGTGCCAGCAGCTCCCTTTGGCATACGCAGTATTTT.